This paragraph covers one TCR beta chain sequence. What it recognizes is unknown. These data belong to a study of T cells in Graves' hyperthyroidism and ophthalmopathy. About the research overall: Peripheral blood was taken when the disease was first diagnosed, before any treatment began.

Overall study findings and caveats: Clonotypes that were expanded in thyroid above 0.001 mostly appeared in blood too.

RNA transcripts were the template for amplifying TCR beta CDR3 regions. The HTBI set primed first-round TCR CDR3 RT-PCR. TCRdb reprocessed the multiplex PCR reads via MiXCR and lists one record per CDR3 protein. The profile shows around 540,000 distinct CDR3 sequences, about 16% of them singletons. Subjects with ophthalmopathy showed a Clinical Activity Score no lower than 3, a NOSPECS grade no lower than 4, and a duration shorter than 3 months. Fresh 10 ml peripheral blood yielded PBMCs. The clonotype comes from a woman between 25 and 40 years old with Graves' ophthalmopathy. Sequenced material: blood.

CDR3 in amino acids: CASSYIVGEQYF. The CDR3 DNA follows: TGTGCCAGCAGCTACATAGTCGGCGAGCAGTACTTC. The chain carries TRBV7-8 and TRBJ2-7, with D uncertain. Trimming removed 4 bases at V and 6 bases at J, with 10 bases between. The CDR3 totals 12 residues. Germline V gene lookup returns CDR1 SGHVS and CDR2 FQNEAQ.